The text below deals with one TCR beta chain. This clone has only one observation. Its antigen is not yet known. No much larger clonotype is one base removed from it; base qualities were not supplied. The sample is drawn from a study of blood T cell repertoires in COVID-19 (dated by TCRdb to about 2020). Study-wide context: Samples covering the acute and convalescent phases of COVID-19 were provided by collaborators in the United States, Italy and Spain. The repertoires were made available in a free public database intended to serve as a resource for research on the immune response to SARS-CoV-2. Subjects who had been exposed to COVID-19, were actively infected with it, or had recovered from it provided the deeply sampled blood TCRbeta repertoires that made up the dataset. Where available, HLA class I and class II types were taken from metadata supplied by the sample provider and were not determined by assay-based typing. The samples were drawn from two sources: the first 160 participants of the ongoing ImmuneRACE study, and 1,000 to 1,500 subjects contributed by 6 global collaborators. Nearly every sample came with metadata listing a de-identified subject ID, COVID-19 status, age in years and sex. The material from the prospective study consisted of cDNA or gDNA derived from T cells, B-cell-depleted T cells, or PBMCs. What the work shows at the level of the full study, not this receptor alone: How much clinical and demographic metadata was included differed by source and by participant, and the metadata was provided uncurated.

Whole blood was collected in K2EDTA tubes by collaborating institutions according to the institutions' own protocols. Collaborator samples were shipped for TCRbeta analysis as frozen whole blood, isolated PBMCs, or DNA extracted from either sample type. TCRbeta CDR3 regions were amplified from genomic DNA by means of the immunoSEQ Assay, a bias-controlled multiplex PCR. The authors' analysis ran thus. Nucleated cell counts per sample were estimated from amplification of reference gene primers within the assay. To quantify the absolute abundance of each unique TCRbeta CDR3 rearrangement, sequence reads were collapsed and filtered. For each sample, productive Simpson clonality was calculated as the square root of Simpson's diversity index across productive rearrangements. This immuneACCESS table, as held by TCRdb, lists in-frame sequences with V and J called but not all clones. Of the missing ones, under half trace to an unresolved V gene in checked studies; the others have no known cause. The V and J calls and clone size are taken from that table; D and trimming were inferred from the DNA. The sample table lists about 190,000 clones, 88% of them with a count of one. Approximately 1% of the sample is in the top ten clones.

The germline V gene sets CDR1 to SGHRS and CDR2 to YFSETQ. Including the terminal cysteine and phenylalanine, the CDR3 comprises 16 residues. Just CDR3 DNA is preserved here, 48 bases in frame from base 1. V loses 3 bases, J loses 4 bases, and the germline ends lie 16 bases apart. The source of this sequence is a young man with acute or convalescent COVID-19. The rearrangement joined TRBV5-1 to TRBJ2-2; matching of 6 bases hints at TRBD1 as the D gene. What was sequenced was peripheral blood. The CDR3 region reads CASSYSGPQGTGELFF. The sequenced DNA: TGCGCCAGCAGCTACTCCGGCCCACAGGGCACCGGGGAGCTGTTTTTT. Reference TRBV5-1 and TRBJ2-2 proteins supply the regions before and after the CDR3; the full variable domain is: KAGVTQTPRYLIKTRGQQVTLSCSPISGHRSVSWYQQTPGQGLQFLFEYFSETQRNKGNFPGRFSGRQFSNSRSEMNVSTLELGDSALYLCASSYSGPQGTGELFFGEGSRLTVL.